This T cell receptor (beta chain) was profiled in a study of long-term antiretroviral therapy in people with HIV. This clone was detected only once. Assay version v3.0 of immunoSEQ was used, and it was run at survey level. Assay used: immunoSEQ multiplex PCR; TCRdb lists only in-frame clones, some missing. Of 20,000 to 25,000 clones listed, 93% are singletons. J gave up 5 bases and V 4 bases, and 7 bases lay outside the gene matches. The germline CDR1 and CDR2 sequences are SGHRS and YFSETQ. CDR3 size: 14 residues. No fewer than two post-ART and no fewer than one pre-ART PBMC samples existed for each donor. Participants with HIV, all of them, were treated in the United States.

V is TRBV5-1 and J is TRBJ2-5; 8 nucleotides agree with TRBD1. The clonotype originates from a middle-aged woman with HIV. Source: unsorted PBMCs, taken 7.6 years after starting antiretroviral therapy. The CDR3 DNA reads TGCGCCAGCAGCGAACAGACAGGGGCTGAGACCCAGTACTTC. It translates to CASSEQTGAETQYF.